This TCR beta chain came from a study of CD4 T cells in relation to SARS-CoV-2 and coronaviruses (dated by TCRdb to the early 2020s). Study-wide context: In the ViraFEST assay, PBMCs were grown with antigen for 10 to 11 days, and TCR beta CDR3s were then sequenced to identify antigen-specific clonal expansions. Samples from a few pre-COVID donors and the naive versus memory experiments were sequenced with the Adaptive Biotechnologies TCR-sequencing kit; other data were Illumina-based. Among the approximately 12 convalescent patients, 8 males and 4 females were included, and two of the subjects were Hispanic. Shared crossreactive spike epitopes were mapped to their HLA restriction using patient-derived lymphoblastoid cell lines. Across all 12 patients in the full convalescent cohort, ages ranged from about 21 to 75 years, with a median of 38. At the level of individual TCR clonotypes, the study measured memory CD4+ T cell crossreactivity between SARS-CoV-2 spike protein and common cold coronavirus spike proteins. A different, Illumina-based TCR-beta assay was used to sequence expansion assays from other donors in the study.

Naive and memory CD4+ T cells were separated from cryopreserved PBMCs by first enriching for CD4 and then performing EasySep naive CD4+ T cell enrichment. Sorted naive or memory CD4+ T cells (approximately 9.8 x 10^4) were cultured 1:1 with T cell-depleted PBMCs and CEF peptides for 10 days. In general, every peptide culture condition was set up in three replicate wells. PBMCs were isolated from leukapheresis product or whole blood by Ficoll-Paque PLUS gradient centrifugation. PBMCs were either cryopreserved at -140 degrees C or used fresh in the expansion assay. The QIAamp Micro DNA Kit was used to extract genomic DNA from the CD4+ T cells. DNA from CEF-cultured naive and memory CD4+ T cells underwent immunoSEQ TCR-beta sequencing at survey level. The authors' analysis ran thus. During preprocessing, nonproductive sequences were removed, as were CDR3s that did not start with C, did not end with F or W, or were shorter than 7 amino acids. The MANAFEST web app was used to call antigen-specific clonotypes on the basis of expansion compared with the reference and with other culture wells. A clone was considered positive if significant expansion relative to the reference culture was observed in 2 of 3 replicate wells at an FDR below 0.05. For a clone to be considered positive, significant expansion relative to all other tandem wells and an odds ratio above 5 were also required. Cultured and uncultured naive and memory CD4+ repertoires were searched for CDR3s previously identified as spike- and CEF-reactive. CDR3 homology was measured as pairwise Levenshtein distance, computed with the stringdist R package after trimming three terminal residues from each end. TCRdb stores this immuneACCESS table with in-frame sequences only. Part of the clones is absent; in the studies checked, under half of the shortfall reflects unresolved V genes, and no reason is known for the rest. From that table come the V and J calls and clone size; the DNA was used to work out D and trimming. In this sample the table shows roughly 41,000 clones, about four fifths of which occur a single time. The ten largest clones add up to over 4% of the sample.

Overall results and qualifications from the work: Because the crossreactivity analysis focused on spike protein, crossreactivity against other viral proteins was not assessed. No donor contributed both pre-pandemic and post-infection samples, which limited tracing the source of pre-existing responses. Naive versus memory sequencing indicated the assay detects memory recall responses rather than primary responses primed during culture. The study was constrained by small numbers of patients and of tested TCRs. Memory CD4+ clonotypes crossrecognizing SARS-CoV-2 and at least one common cold coronavirus spike were found in approximately 65% of donors. Crossreactive clones showed significantly weaker SARS-CoV-2-driven expansion than monoreactive clones, consistent with antigenic imprinting.

Remarks on this clone: This clone's antigen is unknown. No base qualities exist here, and no much larger clone lies one base off it.

From its cysteine to its phenylalanine, the CDR3 spans 13 amino acids. This entry keeps only the CDR3 DNA: 39 bases, framed from base 1. CDR1 and CDR2, looked up from the germline V gene, are MDHEN and SYDVKM. Deletion took 6 bases off V and 0 bases off J, with a span of 6 bases between the germline ends. The rearrangement joined TRBV28 to TRBJ1-5; no D gene can be assigned with confidence. The sequence was collected from an adult with COVID-19. Sequenced sample: naive CD4+ T cells from PBMCs, cultured in vitro. The meaning of the sample's cell subset or site label: naive CD4+ T cells isolated by negative enrichment. The DNA sequence reads TGTGCCAGCAGAGGTGTTAGCAATCAGCCCCAGCATTTT. This encodes CASRGVSNQPQHF.